These 18 T cell receptor beta chains were all obtained from the same sample, sequenced in a study of regulatory T cells in long-lasting Graves disease. Time point meaning: persistent/refractory GD, antithyroid drugs over 5 years with positive TRAb. PBMC-derived RNA was used for the TCR library. Building of the TCR beta libraries involved iRepertoire HTBI primers and Arm-PCR of CDR3 regions. MiXCR was run by TCRdb on the multiplex PCR reads, yielding one entry per CDR3 protein. The data contain a few hundred thousand distinct CDR3 sequences, approximately 25% of them singletons. Source: peripheral blood mononuclear cells (PBMCs), taken when the disease was refractory, from a patient treated with antithyroid drugs. These receptors originate from a woman in her forties with Graves disease.

CDR3 DNA: TGTGCCAGCAGCTTACTACTGGCGGCTAGGAATTCACCCCTCCACTTT. Its translation is CASSLLLAARNSPLHF. The chain couples TRBV2 to TRBJ1-6; no firm D call. The germline V and J ends were trimmed by 6 bases and 7 bases, with 19 bases remaining between them. CDR3 length: 16 residues. Germline assignment: CDR1 SNHLY and CDR2 FYNNEI.

The rearrangement links TRBV30 to TRBJ2-7, with 8 positions matching TRBD2. V dropped 2 bases and J dropped 5; count of bases not matched to a gene: 8. The CDR3 contains 14 residues. From germline, CDR1 is GTSNPN and CDR2 SVGIG (reference sequence). CDR3 sequence: CAWSSGSGGNEQYF. The CDR3 nucleotides read TGTGCCTGGAGTAGCGGGAGCGGCGGGAACGAGCAGTACTTC.

This clonotype was seen more than once but under ten times. The J gene is TRBJ2-1, the V gene TRBV12-3 or TRBV12-4, with 7 nucleotides matching TRBD2. The V and J ends lost 10 bases and 8 bases, in that order; junction bases with no gene match: 11. This CDR3 spans 13 amino acids. Here the CDR3 DNA reads TGTGCCATCTCCCGAAACGCGGGAGATGAGCAGTTCTTC. It encodes CAISRNAGDEQFF.

The rearrangement links TRBV13 to TRBJ2-3; 11 bases map to TRBD2. After removal of 1 base from V and 2 bases from J, the junction contained 8 bases not matched to a gene. The germline CDR1 and CDR2 sequences are PRHDT and FYEKMQ (reference sequence). This CDR3 has 18 residues. The CDR3 nucleotides are TGTGCCAGCAGCTTAGCGCTGCGACTAGCGGGAATCACAGATACGCAGTATTTT. Its translation: CASSLALRLAGITDTQYF.

This clonotype was picked up many times. The chain recombines TRBV14 with TRBJ2-5; tentative D call: TRBD1 (6 bases). The V end was cut by 5 bases, the J end by 5 bases, with 15 bases between. The CDR3 covers 14 residues. In germline, CDR1 is SGHDN, CDR2 FVKESK. CDR3 loop: CASSFRQVYETQYF. The CDR3 coding sequence is TGTGCCAGCAGCTTTCGACAGGTTTATGAGACCCAGTACTTC.

The J gene is TRBJ1-4, the V gene TRBV3-1; TRBD1 aligns across 7 bases. The end of the DNA fits TRBJ1-6 better, so the J call may be wrong. The V gene's germline CDR1 is LGHDT and CDR2 YNNKEL (reference sequence). The CDR3 is 17 amino acids. The CDR3 region is CASSQEGGGVIFSPLHF. The CDR3 coding sequence is TGTGCCAGCAGCCAAGAGGGAGGGGGCGTAATATTTTCACCCCTCCACTTT.

As to this clonotype: This is likely a read error, given that the CDR3 carries no conserved phenylalanine or tryptophan at its end. The gene calls are TRBV28 and TRBJ2-7, with 11 nucleotides matching TRBD1. The CDR3 length is 16 residues. CDR1 is MDHEN and CDR2 is SYDVKM in the germline V gene. J was trimmed by 3 bases and V by 3 bases; bases with no gene match: 7. CDR3 protein: CASSLLPGQGGYEQYS. The CDR3 bases are TGTGCCAGCAGTTTGCTCCCGGGACAGGGGGGCTACGAGCAGTACTCC.

This clonotype has only a few counts. V usage is TRBV12-3 or TRBV12-4 and J usage is TRBJ2-2; D perhaps matches TRBD2 (5 bases). V gave up 1 base and J gave up 5 bases, with 5 bases separating them. The CDR3 has 13 amino acids. CDR3 amino acids: CASSLERTGELFF. The CDR3, as DNA: TGTGCCAGCAGTTTAGAGCGGACCGGGGAGCTGTTTTTT.

Written as DNA, the CDR3 is TGCGCCAGCAGCGGACCGGAGGCAGATACGCAGTATTTT. Residues: CASSGPEADTQYF. The chain uses TRBV5-1 and TRBJ2-3; weak D call: TRBD2 (5 bases). Per the germline V gene, CDR1 is SGHRS and CDR2 is YFSETQ. V lost 4 bases and J 4 bases, leaving 10 bases between the germline ends. The CDR3 sequence is 13 residues long. The full variable domain, rest sourced from reference TRBV5-1 and TRBJ2-3, is KAGVTQTPRYLIKTRGQQVTLSCSPISGHRSVSWYQQTPGQGLQFLFEYFSETQRNKGNFPGRFSGRQFSNSRSEMNVSTLELGDSALYLCASSGPEADTQYFGPGTRLTVL.

This chain joins TRBV27 and TRBJ2-1; D may be TRBD1 (5 bases). The CDR3 is 15 residues long. V was trimmed by 4 bases and J by 2 bases, leaving 12 bases between them. The V gene's germline CDR1 is MNHEY and CDR2 SMNVEV (reference sequence). The CDR3 DNA reads TGTGCCAGCAGTTCCCCCGGCAGGGCCTACAATGAGCAGTTCTTC. Protein: CASSSPGRAYNEQFF.

This chain joins TRBV4-1 and TRBJ2-7, with a tentative D call TRBD2 (6 bases). The CDR3 length is 15 residues. Germline CDR1 reads MGHRA; CDR2 reads YSYEKL. V was trimmed by 1 base and J by 1 base, leaving 11 bases between them. The CDR3 DNA is TGCGCCAGCAGCCAAGCGGGTGGGAGGTCCTACGAGCAGTACTTC. Amino acid sequence: CASSQAGGRSYEQYF.

This clonotype was detected a few times. This sequence joins TRBV5-1 and TRBJ2-7; no clear D. This CDR3 is 15 amino acids long. CDR1 SGHRS and CDR2 YFSETQ come from the germline V gene. The V gene lost 7 bases and the J gene lost 5 bases, with 22 bases spanning the gap. Here the CDR3 reads CASGSRLEERDEQYF. The DNA for the CDR3 is TGCGCCAGCGGTAGCCGCTTAGAAGAGAGAGACGAGCAGTACTTC.

The sample holds a few counts of this clonotype. J is TRBJ2-2 and V is TRBV2; 7 bases map to TRBD1. J gave up 0 bases and V 6 bases, and 4 bases lay outside the gene matches. This CDR3 comprises 15 residues. Germline lookup yields CDR1 SNHLY and CDR2 FYNNEI. The CDR3 region has the DNA TGTGCCAGCAGGAAAGGGACAGCGAACACCGGGGAGCTGTTTTTT. It yields the protein CASRKGTANTGELFF. Together with reference TRBV2 and TRBJ2-2, the CDR3 gives the full variable domain: EPEVTQTPSHQVTQMGQEVILRCVPISNHLYFYWYRQILGQKVEFLVSFYNNEISEKSEIFDDQFSVERPDGSNFTLKIRSTKLEDSAMYFCASRKGTANTGELFFGEGSRLTVL.

About this clonotype: This may be a read error: a much more frequent sequence differs by one nucleotide. The chain combines TRBV2 with TRBJ2-7; 11 positions agree with TRBD2. CDR3 size: 14 residues. Per the germline V gene, CDR1 is SNHLY and CDR2 is FYNNEI. The CDR3 here is CASSVTSGSYERYF. CDR3 in DNA: TGTGCCAGCAGTGTTACTAGCGGGAGCTACGAGCGGTACTTC.

The chain is built from TRBV10-3 and TRBJ2-1; D is perhaps TRBD2 (5 bases). The CDR3 is 16 amino acids. CDR1 and CDR2 from the germline V gene are ENHRY and SYGVKD. V lost 4 bases to trimming and J lost 0 bases, with 13 bases between them. DNA of the CDR3: TGTGCCATCAGTGCAGAACTAGTGATCTCCTACAATGAGCAGTTCTTC. Protein sequence: CAISAELVISYNEQFF.

This clonotype was detected a few times. The chain is built from TRBV14 and TRBJ1-4; 7 bases are shared with TRBD1. Germline V gene data show CDR1 as SGHDN and CDR2 as FVKESK. Germline trimming cut 2 bases from V and 2 bases from J; bases unmatched to any gene: 5. This CDR3 comprises 16 residues. The CDR3 bases are TGTGCCAGCAGCCAAAATACAGGGGCCACTAATGAAAAACTGTTTTTT. Translating gives CASSQNTGATNEKLFF.

The V call is TRBV20-1, the J call TRBJ2-2; D tentatively reads TRBD1 or TRBD2 (7 bases each). This CDR3 has 14 residues. Trimming removed 5 bases from V and 8 bases from J, with 18 bases in between. Germline values: CDR1 DFQATT, CDR2 SNEGSKA (reference sequence). CDR3 DNA: TGCAGTGCTTTACCAGGGGGGGCTCGAGGGGAGCTGTTTTTT. Its protein product is CSALPGGARGELFF.

In this sample, this clonotype turned up a few times. The CDR3: CASSLSPAGANVLTF. The CDR3 coding sequence is TGTGCCAGCAGCTTAAGTCCAGCTGGGGCCAACGTCCTGACTTTC. This chain joins TRBV7-3 and TRBJ2-6; no clear D gene. Germline CDR1 and CDR2: SGHTA and FQGTGA. Between the trimmed V and J ends, which lost 1 base and 2 bases, there was a span of 6 bases. The CDR3 is 15 residues long.